Below, 9 T cell receptor beta chains from the same sample are listed, as sequenced in a study of blood T cells in healthy people across ages (dated by TCRdb to 2015 to 2017). Library preparation was by 5' RACE. TCRdb records Illumina HiSeq 2500 as the sequencer. A second PCR of about 6 to 12 cycles was run with a J-beta primer mix and a sample-barcoded 5' primer. The raw public data were reprocessed by TCRdb itself: fastp quality trimming at Q25, MiXCR clonotype calling, in-frame beta chains only. For every CDR3 protein sequence, its rows merge into one entry that carries the most common genes and DNA. Across this sample there are more than 900,000 distinct CDR3 sequences, with about 25% seen only once. The top ten clones comprise 0.65% to 0.95% of the sample. These data were likewise used in another study, on T cells of mothers and their children.

Sequenced material: blood. The source is a girl aged 2-10 years in good health.

The gene calls are TRBV29-1 and TRBJ2-7, with D unresolved. This CDR3 spans 11 amino acids. Trimming removed 7 bases from V and 5 bases from J, with 12 bases in between. Germline V CDR1 and CDR2: SQVTM, ANQGSEA. In DNA form, the CDR3 reads TGCAGCGCCCGAAGGGATGACGAGCAGTACTTC. This gives the protein CSARRDDEQYF.

The chain has TRBV20-1 and TRBJ2-1; D gene ambiguous. Trimming removed 0 bases from V and 2 bases from J, with 11 bases in between. Germline CDR1 DFQATT, CDR2 SNEGSKA (reference sequence). The CDR3 sequence is 15 residues long. This CDR3 is CSARDSDRTYNEQFF. Here the CDR3 DNA reads TGCAGTGCTAGAGATTCGGACCGTACCTACAATGAGCAGTTCTTC.

Note on this clonotype: A read error may produce the germline difference seen at one junction end. The rearrangement links TRBV7-9 to TRBJ2-5; tentatively, D is TRBD2 (6 bases). The CDR3 loop spans 14 amino acids. Per the germline V gene, CDR1 is SEHNR and CDR2 is FQNEAQ (reference sequence). The CDR3 DNA follows: TGTGCCGGCAGCTTTTGGGGGGAGAAAGAGACCCAGTACTTC. Translated: CAGSFWGEKETQYF.

This rearrangement joins TRBV3-1 to TRBJ2-7; the D gene is possibly TRBD2 (5 bases). The CDR3 totals 12 residues. The germline CDR1 and CDR2 sequences are LGHDT and YNNKEL (reference sequence). V shed 4 bases and J shed 5 bases, with 9 bases lying between them. The CDR3 spells CASSRLANEQYF. The DNA for the CDR3 is TGTGCCAGCAGCCGGCTAGCTAACGAGCAGTACTTC.

This clonotype was detected only a few times. The rearrangement links TRBV29-1 to TRBJ1-2; no reliable D call. CDR1 SQVTM and CDR2 ANQGSEA come from the germline V gene. This CDR3 is 11 amino acids long. The V end lost 6 bases, the J end lost 5 bases, and 10 bases lay between the germline ends. CDR3 DNA: TGCAGCGTCCAGGCAATTTATGGCTACACCTTC. Amino acids: CSVQAIYGYTF.

In this sample, this clonotype turned up a few times. The chain combines TRBV27 with TRBJ2-2, with D perhaps given as TRBD1 or TRBD2 (5 bases each). Germline values: CDR1 MNHEY, CDR2 SMNVEV (reference sequence). V was cut by 10 bases and J by 6 bases, with 12 bases left in between. The CDR3 contains 12 residues. The CDR3: CATEGRAGELFF. In DNA form, the CDR3 reads TGTGCCACCGAGGGGCGGGCCGGGGAGCTGTTTTTT.

This rearrangement joins TRBV7-8 to TRBJ2-1; TRBD2 agrees at 7 bases. This CDR3 spans 16 amino acids. The germline V gene encodes CDR1 SGHVS and CDR2 FQNEAQ. V trimming: 1 base; J trimming: 8 bases; junction bases outside the gene matches: 11. The CDR3 protein is CASSLDAGRGWDEQFF. CDR3 DNA sequence: TGTGCCAGCAGCTTAGACGCGGGGAGGGGTTGGGATGAGCAGTTCTTC.

This clonotype came up a few times. The genes are TRBV12-3 or TRBV12-4 and TRBJ2-7; weak D call: TRBD2 (5 bases). The CDR3 has 13 amino acids. Trimming left V 5 bases short and J 2 bases short, with 10 bases between. CDR3 DNA sequence: TGTGCCAGCAGTAACGGGGTTACCTACGAGCAGTACTTC. Protein product: CASSNGVTYEQYF.

This clonotype has only a few counts. This rearrangement joins TRBV18 to TRBJ1-6, with D perhaps TRBD1 (6 bases). Germline-derived CDR1 and CDR2 are KGHSH and LQKENI. This CDR3 is built from 15 residues. The germline V and J ends were trimmed by 3 bases and 8 bases, with 14 bases remaining between them. The CDR3 sequence: CASSPKAQGDSPLHF. The CDR3 DNA reads as TGTGCCAGCTCACCTAAGGCACAGGGAGATTCACCCCTCCACTTT.